The 27 T cell receptor beta chains below all came from one sample that was sequenced in a study of blood T cell repertoires in COVID-19. Repertoires were generated with immunoSEQ multiplex PCR, while TCRdb's copy carries only in-frame clones and drops some. Among 90,000 to 100,000 clones, about 88% were seen once, and the ten largest hold under 2%. The sequencing sample was made of peripheral blood. The receptors originated from a man at least 80 years old with acute or convalescent COVID-19.

J is TRBJ2-1 and V is TRBV5-4; 12 nucleotides align to TRBD2. V lost 5 bases and J lost 9; bases outside the gene matches: 9. CDR3 length: 15 amino acids. From germline, CDR1 is SGHNT and CDR2 YYREEE (reference sequence). The CDR3, as DNA: TGTGCCAGCAGGCTTGGGACTAGCGGGTATGGTGAGCAGTTCTTC. Its translation: CASRLGTSGYGEQFF.

The V gene is TRBV18, the J gene TRBJ2-7; TRBD1 is a possible D gene (6 bases). Germline V gives CDR1 KGHSH, CDR2 LQKENI. V gave up 4 bases and J gave up 2 bases, with 12 bases separating them. The CDR3 totals 14 residues. The CDR3 DNA follows: TGTGCCAGCTCACGGGCAGGGGAAGCCTACGAGCAGTACTTC. Protein product: CASSRAGEAYEQYF.

The chain joins TRBV7-2 to TRBJ2-3, with D possibly matching TRBD1 (6 bases). CDR1 and CDR2 (germline): SGHTA, FQGNSA. The CDR3 runs 14 residues. V was clipped by 5 bases and J by 2 bases, with 11 bases between them. CDR3 coding DNA: TGTGCCAGCAGCGAGACAGGACACACAGATACGCAGTATTTT. This sequence encodes CASSETGHTDTQYF.

The CDR3 bases are TGCGCCAGCAGCATTGAACCCGGGACAGGGTTCTCACCCCTCCACTTT. The encoded protein is CASSIEPGTGFSPLHF. The chain employs TRBV5-1 and TRBJ1-6, with 9 bases matching TRBD1. In germline, CDR1 is SGHRS, CDR2 YFSETQ. The trim removed 4 bases at V and 10 bases at J, leaving 12 bases unmatched. This CDR3 comprises 16 residues.

This chain connects TRBV9 to TRBJ1-2; 8 bases are a match to TRBD1. There are 13 residues in the CDR3. V was pared by 4 bases and J by 8 bases, with 7 bases of the junction left unmatched. CDR1 is SGDLS, CDR2 YYNGEE, per germline. The CDR3 spells CASSPRTGNGYTF. The CDR3 DNA reads as TGTGCCAGCAGCCCGCGGACAGGGAACGGCTACACCTTC. Filled out from reference TRBV9 and TRBJ1-2, the complete variable domain reads DSGVTQTPKHLITATGQRVTLRCSPRSGDLSVYWYQQSLDQGLQFLIQYYNGEERAKGNILERFSAQQFPDLHSELNLSSLELGDSALYFCASSPRTGNGYTFGSGTRLTVV.

This clone has a single count. The chain combines TRBV19 with TRBJ1-5; no definite D call. The CDR3 runs to 14 residues. V lost 6 bases to trimming and J lost 2 bases, with 11 bases between them. Germline CDR1 reads LNHDA; CDR2 reads SQIVND (reference sequence). CDR3 sequence (DNA): TGTGCCAGTAGCCCTCGGGGAGGCAATCAGCCCCAGCATTTT. It specifies CASSPRGGNQPQHF.

The chain links TRBV7-3 to TRBJ2-5, with D possibly being TRBD2 (5 bases). Per the germline V gene, CDR1 is SGHTA and CDR2 is FQGTGA. With 1 base removed from V and 4 bases from J, the gap between germline ends came to 10 bases. The CDR3 is 14 residues long. The CDR3, as DNA: TGTGCCAGCAGCTTAAAAAGCCGGGGAGAGACCCAGTACTTC. Its protein is CASSLKSRGETQYF.

This clone was recorded once. The rearrangement joins TRBV6-1 to TRBJ1-2, with D unresolved. The CDR3 is made up of 14 amino acids. V was trimmed by 2 bases and J by 5 bases, leaving 12 bases between them. Germline V gene sequence: CDR1 MNHNS, CDR2 SASEGT. CDR3 amino acids: CASSETRSGYGYTF. The CDR3 DNA is TGTGCCAGCAGTGAAACTCGGTCAGGATATGGCTACACCTTC.

The rearrangement joins TRBV19 to TRBJ1-6, with D unclear. Germline lookup yields CDR1 LNHDA and CDR2 SQIVND (reference sequence). Between the trimmed V and J ends, which lost 6 bases and 9 bases, there was a span of 9 bases. The CDR3 contains 12 residues. CDR3 nucleotide sequence: TGTGCCAGTAGGGTCCCGGGTTCACCCCTCCACTTT. Amino acids: CASRVPGSPLHF.

V gene TRBV4-3 combines with J gene TRBJ2-1, with 8 bases identical to TRBD2. The CDR3 length is 14 residues. The germline gives CDR1 LGHNA, CDR2 YSLEER. The ends lost 4 bases at V and 4 bases at J; junction bases unmatched: 3. Written as DNA, the CDR3 is TGCGCCAGCAGCCTTAGCGGGAAGTACAATGAGCAGTTCTTC. Protein product: CASSLSGKYNEQFF.

V gene TRBV6-1 combines with J gene TRBJ2-7; no reliable D call. Trimming pared 1 base from V and 2 bases from J, leaving 9 bases between. Germline CDR1 and CDR2: MNHNS and SASEGT. The length of the CDR3 is 14 residues. CDR3 sequence reads: CASSEGSVPYEQYF. The CDR3 coding sequence is TGTGCCAGCAGTGAAGGCTCGGTTCCCTACGAGCAGTACTTC.

This chain joins TRBV6-2 or TRBV6-3 and TRBJ1-5, with a possible D match to TRBD1 (5 bases). The CDR3 sequence is 18 residues long. Between the trimmed V and J ends, which lost 2 bases and 0 bases, there was a span of 17 bases. Germline V gives CDR1 MNHEY, CDR2 SVGEGT. CDR3 sequence reads: CASSYRGTATYSNQPQHF. CDR3 bases: TGTGCCAGCAGTTACCGAGGGACTGCAACGTATAGCAATCAGCCCCAGCATTTT.

The chain combines TRBV7-8 with TRBJ2-7; tentative D call: TRBD1 (7 bases). Germline CDR1 is SGHVS and CDR2 is FQNEAQ. The CDR3 is 16 amino acids. Trimming shortened V by 2 bases and J by 4 bases, and 18 bases separated the two germline ends. The CDR3, as DNA: TGTGCCAGCAGCTTAAACGGGGGACAGAAAACTTACGAGCAGTACTTC. It translates to CASSLNGGQKTYEQYF.

The genes are TRBV7-2 and TRBJ2-2, with 10 bases lining up with TRBD1. J was trimmed by 4 bases and V by 1 base; bases with no gene match: 6. Germline V gives CDR1 SGHTA, CDR2 FQGNSA. The CDR3 length is 17 residues. The CDR3 loop is CASSLVPGTGATGELFF. The CDR3 coding sequence is TGTGCCAGCAGCTTAGTTCCCGGGACAGGGGCCACCGGGGAGCTGTTTTTT.

The chain couples TRBV28 to TRBJ2-7, with 8 bases that match TRBD1. Losses at the gene ends were 9 bases for V and 1 base for J; bases not matched to a gene: 8. This CDR3 comprises 14 residues. Germline V gene lookup returns CDR1 MDHEN and CDR2 SYDVKM. CDR3 in DNA: TGTGCCAGTAACTACAGGGGGTTTTCCTACGAGCAGTACTTC. This encodes CASNYRGFSYEQYF.

This clone was seen only a few times. This chain uses TRBV7-3 with TRBJ2-2, with D perhaps matching TRBD2 (6 bases). This CDR3 has 17 amino acids. The V gene lost 2 bases and the J gene lost 3 bases, with 16 bases spanning the gap. CDR1 SGHTA and CDR2 FQGTGA come from the germline V gene. This CDR3 reads CASSLVAGIPHTGELFF. The CDR3, as DNA: TGTGCCAGCAGCTTAGTGGCGGGAATACCCCACACCGGGGAGCTGTTTTTT. Supplemented by reference TRBV7-3 and TRBJ2-2, the full variable domain reads GAGVSQTPSNKVTEKGKYVELRCDPISGHTALYWYRQSLGQGPEFLIYFQGTGAADDSGLPNDRFFAVRPEGSVSTLKIQRTERGDSAVYLCASSLVAGIPHTGELFFGEGSRLTVL.

In this sample, this clone turned up once. The chain carries TRBV6-2 or TRBV6-3 and TRBJ2-7; TRBD2 matches at 11 bases. Germline loops: CDR1 MNHEY, CDR2 SVGEGT. Trimming removed 6 bases from V and 0 bases from J; junction bases left unmatched: 7. The CDR3 spans 16 residues. CDR3 amino acids: CASSPPGLAASYEQYF. The CDR3 DNA reads as TGTGCCAGCAGCCCCCCGGGACTAGCGGCCTCCTACGAGCAGTACTTC.

V usage is TRBV5-1 and J usage is TRBJ2-1, with D perhaps matching TRBD2 (5 bases). Germline V gene sequence: CDR1 SGHRS, CDR2 YFSETQ. The CDR3 extends over 16 amino acids. Trimming took off 4 bases at V and 4 bases at J, with 18 bases between the two ends. CDR3 in DNA: TGCGCCAGCAGCCGGATATCCTCCTCGGGATACAATGAGCAGTTCTTC. Encoded protein: CASSRISSSGYNEQFF.

The rearrangement links TRBV3-1 (or the pseudogene TRBV3-2) to TRBJ2-7, with D possibly TRBD2 on 5 matching bases. This CDR3 is 13 amino acids long. V lost 0 bases to trimming and J lost 4 bases, with 7 bases between them. The germline CDR1 and CDR2 sequences are LGHDT and YNNKEL (reference sequence). The CDR3 is CASSQERGYEQYF. CDR3 DNA: TGTGCCAGCAGCCAAGAACGGGGATACGAGCAGTACTTC.

The chain links TRBV7-2 to TRBJ2-2; 7 bases line up with TRBD2. This CDR3 is built from 16 residues. Trimming at V came to 5 bases and at J to 4 bases, leaving 10 bases not matched to a gene. CDR1 is SGHTA, CDR2 FQGNSA, per germline. DNA for the CDR3: TGTGCCAGCAGCACCTCGACTAGCCTCGTCACCGGGGAGCTGTTTTTT. This gives the protein CASSTSTSLVTGELFF.

The chain couples TRBV29-1 to TRBJ1-1, with unresolved D. The CDR3 has 13 residues. From germline, CDR1 is SQVTM and CDR2 ANQGSEA. Deletions cut 0 bases from V and 6 bases from J, with 11 bases between. The CDR3 nucleotides read TGCAGCGTTGAAGATACGGGAGGCGCTGAAGCTTTCTTT. It specifies CSVEDTGGAEAFF.

As concerns this clone: The same CDR3 also results from other DNA sequences found in this sample. This chain joins TRBV5-4 and TRBJ2-3; no clear D. With 0 bases removed from V and 0 bases from J, the gap between germline ends came to 5 bases. Germline V CDR1 and CDR2: SGHNT, YYREEE (reference sequence). CDR3 length equals 14 residues. The CDR3 DNA follows: TGTGCCAGCAGCTTGGGAGCGAGCACAGATACGCAGTATTTT. It yields the protein CASSLGASTDTQYF.

This chain joins TRBV7-8 and TRBJ2-5; D gene uncertain. Germline V gene data show CDR1 as SGHVS and CDR2 as FQNEAQ. This CDR3 comprises 11 residues. The V end was cut by 5 bases, the J end by 4 bases, with 5 bases between. The CDR3 nucleotides read TGTGCCAGCAGCCCGTTAGAGACCCAGTACTTC. Protein: CASSPLETQYF. The full variable domain, rest sourced from reference TRBV7-8 and TRBJ2-5, is GAGVSQSPRYKVAKRGQDVALRCDPISGHVSLFWYQQALGQGPEFLTYFQNEAQLDKSGLPSDRFFAERPEGSVSTLKIQRTQQEDSAVYLCASSPLETQYFGPGTRLLVL.

This rearrangement joins TRBV4-3 to TRBJ1-5; D gene ambiguous. Germline values: CDR1 LGHNA, CDR2 YSLEER. Trimming cost V 2 bases and J 5 bases, with 13 bases left between them. This CDR3 spans 15 amino acids. Here the CDR3 reads CASSQQVAVDQPQHF. The CDR3 region has the DNA TGCGCCAGCAGCCAACAGGTGGCAGTAGATCAGCCCCAGCATTTT.

The V call is TRBV11-2, the J call TRBJ2-2, with TRBD2 identical over 12 bases. V shed 1 base, J shed 5 bases, and the junction held 8 bases outside the gene matches. Germline V CDR1 and CDR2: SGHAT, FQNNGV. The CDR3 has 18 residues. As DNA, the CDR3 is TGTGCCAGCAGCTTAGTGGCTAGCGGGAGGGCCGGAACCGGGGAGCTGTTTTTT. As protein: CASSLVASGRAGTGELFF.

The chain employs TRBV13 and TRBJ1-2; TRBD1 matches 7 bases. CDR1 and CDR2 from the germline V gene are PRHDT and FYEKMQ (reference sequence). The V and J ends lost 3 bases and 8 bases, in that order; junction bases with no gene match: 6. This CDR3 is built from 13 residues. The CDR3 coding sequence is TGTGCCAGCAGCTTTGGAGGGGGCGGGGGCTACACCTTC. Translation: CASSFGGGGGYTF.

V usage is TRBV5-1 and J usage is TRBJ1-2, with 9 bases identical to TRBD1. The CDR3 length is 16 residues. The J segment lost 4 bases and the V segment lost 1 base, leaving 8 bases of the junction unmatched. Germline V gene sequence: CDR1 SGHRS, CDR2 YFSETQ. CDR3 protein: CASSLIQDRGSYGYTF. DNA for the CDR3: TGCGCCAGCAGCTTGATTCAGGACAGGGGAAGCTATGGCTACACCTTC.